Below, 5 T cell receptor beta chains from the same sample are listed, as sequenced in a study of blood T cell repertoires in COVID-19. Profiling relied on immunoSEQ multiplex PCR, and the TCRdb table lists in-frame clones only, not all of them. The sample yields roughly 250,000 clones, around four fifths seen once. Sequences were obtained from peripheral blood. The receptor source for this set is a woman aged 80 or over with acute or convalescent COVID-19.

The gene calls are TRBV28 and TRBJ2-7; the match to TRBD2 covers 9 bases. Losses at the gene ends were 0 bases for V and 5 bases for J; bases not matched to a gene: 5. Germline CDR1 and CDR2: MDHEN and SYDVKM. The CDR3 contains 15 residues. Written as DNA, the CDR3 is TGTGCCAGCAGTTTATGGACTAGCGGAGCCCACGAGCAGTACTTC. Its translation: CASSLWTSGAHEQYF. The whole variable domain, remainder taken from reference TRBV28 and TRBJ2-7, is DVKVTQSSRYLVKRTGEKVFLECVQDMDHENMFWYRQDPGLGLRLIYFSYDVKMKEKGDIPEGYSVSREKKERFSLILESASTNQTSMYLCASSLWTSGAHEQYFGPGTRLTVT.

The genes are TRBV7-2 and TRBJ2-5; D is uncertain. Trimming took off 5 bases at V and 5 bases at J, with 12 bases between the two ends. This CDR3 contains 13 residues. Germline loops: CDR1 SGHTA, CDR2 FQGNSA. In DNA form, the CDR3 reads TGTGCCAGCAGCACGATTAGCCCGGAGACCCAGTACTTC. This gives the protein CASSTISPETQYF.

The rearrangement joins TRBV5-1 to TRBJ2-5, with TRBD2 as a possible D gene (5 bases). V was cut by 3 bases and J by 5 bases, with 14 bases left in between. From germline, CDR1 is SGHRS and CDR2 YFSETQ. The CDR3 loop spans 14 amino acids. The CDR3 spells CASSSDGVLETQYF. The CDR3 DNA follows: TGCGCCAGCAGCTCCGACGGGGTTTTGGAGACCCAGTACTTC.

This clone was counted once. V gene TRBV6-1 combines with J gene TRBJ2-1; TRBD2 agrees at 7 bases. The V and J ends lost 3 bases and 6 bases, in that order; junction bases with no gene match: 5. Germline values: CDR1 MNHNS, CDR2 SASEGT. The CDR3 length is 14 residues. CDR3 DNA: TGTGCCAGCAGTGATGGCGGGAGCCTCAATGAGCAGTTCTTC. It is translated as CASSDGGSLNEQFF.

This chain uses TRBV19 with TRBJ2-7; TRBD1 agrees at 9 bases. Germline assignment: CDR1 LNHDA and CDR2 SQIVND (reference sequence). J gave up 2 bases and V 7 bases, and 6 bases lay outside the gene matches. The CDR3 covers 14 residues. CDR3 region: CASKEQGAAYEQYF. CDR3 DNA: TGTGCCAGTAAGGAACAGGGGGCAGCCTACGAGCAGTACTTC. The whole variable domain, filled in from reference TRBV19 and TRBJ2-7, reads DGGITQSPKYLFRKEGQNVTLSCEQNLNHDAMYWYRQDPGQGLRLIYYSQIVNDFQKGDIAEGYSVSREKKESFPLTVTSAQKNPTAFYLCASKEQGAAYEQYFGPGTRLTVT.